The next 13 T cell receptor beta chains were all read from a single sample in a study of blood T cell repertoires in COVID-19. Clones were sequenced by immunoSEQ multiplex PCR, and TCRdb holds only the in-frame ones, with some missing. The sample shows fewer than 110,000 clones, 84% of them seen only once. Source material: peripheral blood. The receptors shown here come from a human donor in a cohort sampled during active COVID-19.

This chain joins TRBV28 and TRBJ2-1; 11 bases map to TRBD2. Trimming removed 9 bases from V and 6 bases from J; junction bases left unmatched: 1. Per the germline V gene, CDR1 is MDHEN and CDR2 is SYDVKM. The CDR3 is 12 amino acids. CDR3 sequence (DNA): TGTGCCAGGACTAGCGGGACCAATGAGCAGTTCTTC. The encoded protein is CARTSGTNEQFF.

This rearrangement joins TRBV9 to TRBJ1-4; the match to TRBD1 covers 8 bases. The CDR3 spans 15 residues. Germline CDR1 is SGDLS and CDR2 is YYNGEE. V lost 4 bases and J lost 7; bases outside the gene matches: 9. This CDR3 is CASSPGQGLGEKLFF. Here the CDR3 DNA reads TGTGCCAGCAGCCCCGGACAGGGCCTTGGTGAAAAACTGTTTTTT.

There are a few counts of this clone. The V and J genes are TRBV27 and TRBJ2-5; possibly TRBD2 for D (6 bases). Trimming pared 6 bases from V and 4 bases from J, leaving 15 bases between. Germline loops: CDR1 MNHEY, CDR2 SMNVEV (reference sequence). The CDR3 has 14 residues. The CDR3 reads CASSPGGARETQYF. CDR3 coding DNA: TGTGCCAGCAGCCCTGGAGGGGCGCGAGAGACCCAGTACTTC.

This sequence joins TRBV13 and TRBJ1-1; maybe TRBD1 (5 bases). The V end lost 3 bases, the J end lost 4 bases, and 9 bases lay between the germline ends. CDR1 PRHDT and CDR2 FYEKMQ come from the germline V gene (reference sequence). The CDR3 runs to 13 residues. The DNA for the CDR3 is TGTGCCAGCAGCTTGTCTCAGGGCACTGAAGCTTTCTTT. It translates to CASSLSQGTEAFF.

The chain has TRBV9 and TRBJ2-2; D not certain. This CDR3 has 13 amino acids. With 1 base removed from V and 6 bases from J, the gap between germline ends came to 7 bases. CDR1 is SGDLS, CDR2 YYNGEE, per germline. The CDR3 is CASSVFEAGELFF. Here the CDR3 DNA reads TGTGCCAGCAGCGTATTTGAGGCCGGGGAGCTGTTTTTT.

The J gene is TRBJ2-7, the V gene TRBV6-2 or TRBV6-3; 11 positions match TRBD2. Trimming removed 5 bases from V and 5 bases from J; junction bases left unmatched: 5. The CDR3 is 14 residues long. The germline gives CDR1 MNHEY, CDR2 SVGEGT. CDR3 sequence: CASSRLAGSDEQYF. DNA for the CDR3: TGTGCCAGCAGTCGACTAGCGGGAAGCGACGAGCAGTACTTC.

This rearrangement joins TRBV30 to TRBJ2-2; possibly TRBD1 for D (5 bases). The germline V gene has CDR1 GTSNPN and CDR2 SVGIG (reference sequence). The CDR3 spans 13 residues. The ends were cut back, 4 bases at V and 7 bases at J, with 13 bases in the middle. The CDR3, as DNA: TGTGCCTGGACTCCTCAGGGTGTCGGGGAGCTGTTTTTT. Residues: CAWTPQGVGELFF. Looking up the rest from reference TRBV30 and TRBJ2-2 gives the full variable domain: SQTIHQWPATLVQPVGSPLSLECTVEGTSNPNLYWYRQAAGRGLQLLFYSVGIGQISSEVPQNLSASRPQDRQFILSSKKLLLSDSGFYLCAWTPQGVGELFFGEGSRLTVL.

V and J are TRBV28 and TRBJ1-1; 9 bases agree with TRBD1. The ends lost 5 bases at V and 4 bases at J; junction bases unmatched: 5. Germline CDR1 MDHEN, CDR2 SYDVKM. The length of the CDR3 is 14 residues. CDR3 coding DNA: TGTGCCAGCAGTAATACAGGGGGCAGCACTGAAGCTTTCTTT. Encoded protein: CASSNTGGSTEAFF. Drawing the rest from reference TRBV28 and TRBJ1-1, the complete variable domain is DVKVTQSSRYLVKRTGEKVFLECVQDMDHENMFWYRQDPGLGLRLIYFSYDVKMKEKGDIPEGYSVSREKKERFSLILESASTNQTSMYLCASSNTGGSTEAFFGQGTRLTVV.

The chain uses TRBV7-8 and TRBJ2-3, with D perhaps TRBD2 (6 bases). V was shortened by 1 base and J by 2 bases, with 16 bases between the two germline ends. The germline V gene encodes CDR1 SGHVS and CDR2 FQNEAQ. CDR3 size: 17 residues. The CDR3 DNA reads TGTGCCAGCAGCTTAGAGGTCCAGCGGGCCACCACAGATACGCAGTATTTT. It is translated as CASSLEVQRATTDTQYF.

This chain's CDR3 is CASSYTTFAEAFF. In nucleotides, the CDR3 is TGTGCCAGCAGCTACACTACGTTCGCTGAAGCTTTCTTT. This chain links TRBV7-2 with TRBJ1-1; D ambiguous. V lost 4 bases and J lost 6, with 12 bases in between. In germline, CDR1 is SGHTA, CDR2 FQGNSA. This CDR3 has 13 amino acids.

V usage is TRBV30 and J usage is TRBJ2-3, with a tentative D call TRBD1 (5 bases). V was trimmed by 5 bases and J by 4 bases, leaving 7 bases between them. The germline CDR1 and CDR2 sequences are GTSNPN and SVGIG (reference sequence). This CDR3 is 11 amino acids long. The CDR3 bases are TGTGCCTGGCAGACAGCAGATACGCAGTATTTT. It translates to CAWQTADTQYF.

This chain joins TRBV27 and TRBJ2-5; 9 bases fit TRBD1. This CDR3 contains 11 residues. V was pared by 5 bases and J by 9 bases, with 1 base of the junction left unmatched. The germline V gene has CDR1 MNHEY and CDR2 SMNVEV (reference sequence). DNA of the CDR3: TGTGCCAGCAGTAACAGGGGGCCCCAGTACTTC. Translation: CASSNRGPQYF.

The CDR3 bases are TGTGCCAGCAGTCCCCAAGCCCGGGTCGGCCGCAATCAGCCCCAGCATTTT. As protein: CASSPQARVGRNQPQHF. V and J are TRBV6-4 and TRBJ1-5, with D hard to call. Looked up from germline, CDR1 is MRHNA and CDR2 is SNTAGT. V was shortened by 5 bases and J by 2 bases, with 19 bases between the two germline ends. The CDR3 consists of 17 residues.